These T cell receptor beta chains were read from a single sample in a study of Graves' ophthalmopathy and Graves' hyperthyroidism. TCRdb fed the multiplex PCR reads into MiXCR, producing one record per CDR3 protein. The data contain approximately 540,000 distinct CDR3 sequences, roughly 39% of them singletons. The sequenced material came from peripheral blood or thyroid tissue (not recorded which). Receptor source: an adult man with Graves' hyperthyroidism. CDR3s leave out the opening cysteine and the closing phenylalanine or tryptophan. Fields, in order: CDR3 length, V gene, clone size, CDR3 protein. Expanded clones get a size class; other rows say once, few or many, or leave the size out.

>12|TRBV12-3/TRBV12-4|many
ASSLGRGESEQY
>10|TRBV27|few
ASRLAGREAF
>13|TRBV7-8|many
ASSFWNRDNYGYT
>12|TRBV12-3/TRBV12-4|many
ASSLRRQQETQY
>12|TRBV7-9|many
ASSAGTANYGYT
>12|TRBV20-1|.
SARGGTGYNEQF
>13|TRBV7-6|many
ASSKTAGWMETQY
>12|TRBV2|few
ASLSGRETDTQY
>11|TRBV20-1|.
SARDPPRRRQY
>15|TRBV11-1|few
ASSLTRTSWGNQPQH
>13|TRBV7-3|many
ASSPSGTSGGEQY
>14|TRBV15|many
ATSRWGTGQVTEAF
>12|TRBV12-3/TRBV12-4|many
ASSRAATGNTIY
>14|TRBV7-6|many
ASSLGGGDRAYEQY
>14|TRBV5-1|few
ASSLGPASGNYEQY
>12|TRBV5-1|many
ASSLDAGGGFVY
>11|TRBV19|many
ASSTSLLGEQY
>14|TRBV20-1|few
SALLDREWSTGELF
>13|TRBV19|few
ASSITLDRTGELF
>11|TRBV20-1|.
SAGIGRTYEQY
>15|TRBV2|.
ASSDHWGGQGGGKLF
>14|TRBV24-1|.
ATSDATSGTNNEQY
>15|TRBV20-1|once
SAQSGTSGSKAYEQY
>13|TRBV27|few
ASSYHRQRPYGYT
>13|TRBV7-6|many
ASSLDLRGAETQY
>13|TRBV12-3/TRBV12-4|many
ASSLRPSGANVLT
>13|TRBV7-8|many
ASSPSSGGFHEQY
>9|TRBV20-1|.
SQPNRGGYT
>12|TRBV5-8|many
ASSTGGSNTEAF
>10|TRBV11-2|.
ASSLYNGELF
>15|TRBV29-1|.
SVETYRQGDGDTEAF
>12|TRBV6-1|many
ASRPYGGLETQY
>12|TRBV2|.
ASSRNVGAQEQF
>14|TRBV11-2|many
ASSSAGGGGNTEAF
>14|TRBV15|once
ASSHLAGGHGETQY
>11|TRBV7-9|many
ASSSAGAWGYT
>10|TRBV29-1|many
SGRLAGNEQY
>13|TRBV3-1|once
ASSPATEFNQPQH
>13|TRBV10-3|many
AISTRGSQNYGYT
>13|TRBV5-1|many
ASRLAGASTDTQY
>12|TRBV6-5|many
ASSATLLGYEQY
>12|TRBV30|few
AWRMTGGNQPQH
>13|TRBV20-1|many
SAGDSGGGTGELF
>12|TRBV14|many
ASSQGEINYGYT
>15|TRBV6-5|.
ASSYIRAGLNSYEQY
>15|TRBV7-8|many
ASSTRTGRTLGPEAF
>14|TRBV5-1|.
ASSLGGEGKGTEAF
>11|TRBV29-1|.
SLLPTDRDEQY
>14|TRBV2|.
ASSGSSGGSTDTQY
>14|TRBV12-3/TRBV12-4|many
ASSGTDLSSGNTIY
>12|TRBV24-1|many
ATSDSSYNSPLH
>11|TRBV7-9|once
ASSADRGNEQY
>12|TRBV3-1|.
ASSQGASGDTQY
>13|TRBV7-9|many
ASSPQDSPIGEAF
>12|TRBV11-2|many
ASSSKIDTLEQY
>12|TRBV19|.
ASNARVSTDTQY
>15|TRBV7-8|.
ASRPTGTGDHGYTKY
>11|TRBV9|many
ASGATGVGELF
>14|TRBV7-3|.
ASSLWGVRGTDTQY
>12|TRBV12-5|.
ASSRTGGYPEQH